This section outlines one TCR beta chain sequence together with its context. In the naive CD8 group, cells lacked CD45RO and were positively selected for CCR7, so terminally differentiated effector memory CD45RA+ cells were left out. Deletions cut 2 bases from V and 5 bases from J, with 6 bases between. This CDR3 has 12 amino acids. CDR1 and CDR2 (germline): KGHSY, FQNENV. Method: immunoSEQ multiplex PCR; TCRdb's copy keeps in-frame clones and lacks some. The table records over 2,000,000 clones, 90% to 95% of them present only once. The data belong to a study of shared clonotypes between healthy human individuals. About the study: For every donor, three CD4 naive, three CD4 memory, two CD8 naive and one CD8 memory plates were used.

The rearrangement links TRBV16 to TRBJ2-5; D not certain. Sequencing input: naive CD8+ T cells from PBMCs. The receptor was isolated from a man younger than 35 in good health. Some clones in this sample may be carry-over from other donors' samples. The CDR3 region has the DNA TGTGCCAGCAGCCAAGGTGTGGAGACCCAGTACTTC. This sequence encodes CASSQGVETQYF.